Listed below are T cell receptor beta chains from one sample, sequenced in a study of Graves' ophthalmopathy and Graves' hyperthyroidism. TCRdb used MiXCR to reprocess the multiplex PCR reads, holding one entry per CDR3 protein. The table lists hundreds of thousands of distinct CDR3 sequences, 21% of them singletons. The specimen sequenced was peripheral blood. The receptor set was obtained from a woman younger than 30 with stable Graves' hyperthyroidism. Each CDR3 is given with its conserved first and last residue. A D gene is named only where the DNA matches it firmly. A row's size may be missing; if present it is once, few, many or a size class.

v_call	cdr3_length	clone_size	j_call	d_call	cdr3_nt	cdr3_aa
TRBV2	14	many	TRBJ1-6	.	TGTGCCAGTGCCAAACAGAGTTATAATTCACCCCTCCACTTT	CASAKQSYNSPLHF
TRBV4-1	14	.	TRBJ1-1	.	TGCGCCAGCAGCCAAGAAAACAGGAACACTGAAGCTTTCTTT	CASSQENRNTEAFF
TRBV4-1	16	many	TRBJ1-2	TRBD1	TGCGCCAGCAGCCTCCAAGGACAGGGGGCGAACTATGGCTACACCTTC	CASSLQGQGANYGYTF
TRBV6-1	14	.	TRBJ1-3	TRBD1	TGTGCCAGCTTAGACAGGGTAACTGGAAACACCATATATTTT	CASLDRVTGNTIYF
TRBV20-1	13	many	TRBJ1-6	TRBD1	TGCAGTGCTTACGACAGGGTCCATTCACCCCTCCACTTT	CSAYDRVHSPLHF
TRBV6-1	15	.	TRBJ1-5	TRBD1	TGTGCCAGCAGTGAGGCCGACAGGGTTAATCAGCCCCAGCATTTT	CASSEADRVNQPQHF
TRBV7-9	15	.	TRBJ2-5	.	TGTGCCAGCAGTTGGCTCGGACAGCACCAAGAGACCCAGTACTTC	CASSWLGQHQETQYF
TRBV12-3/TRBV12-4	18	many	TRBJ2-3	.	TGTGCCAGCAGTTCCCCTCGTTGGTCAAAAGGGGGGACAGATACGCAGTATTTT	CASSSPRWSKGGTDTQYF
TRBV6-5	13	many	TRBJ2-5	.	TGTGCCAGCAGTTACGACAGCCCTGAGACCCAGTACTTC	CASSYDSPETQYF
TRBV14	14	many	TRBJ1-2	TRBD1	TGTGCCAGCAGCCGGGGACAGGGGTCCTATGGCTACACCTTC	CASSRGQGSYGYTF
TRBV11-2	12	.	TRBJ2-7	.	TGTGCCAGCAGCAGGGAGACCTACGAGCAGTACTTC	CASSRETYEQYF
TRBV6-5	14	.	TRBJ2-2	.	TGTGCCAGCAGTTACGGGACGGACCCGGGGGAGCTGTTTTTT	CASSYGTDPGELFF
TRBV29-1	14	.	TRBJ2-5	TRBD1	TGCAGCGTTGCGTCAGGGGGCCTACAAGAGACCCAGTACTTC	CSVASGGLQETQYF
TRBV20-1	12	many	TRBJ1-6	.	TGCAGTGTGGGGCAGGGTGATTCACCCCTCCACTTT	CSVGQGDSPLHF
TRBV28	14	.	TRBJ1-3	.	TGTGCCAGCAGTTTTCACAGACAAGGAAACACCATATATTTT	CASSFHRQGNTIYF
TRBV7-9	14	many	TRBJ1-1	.	TGTGCCAGCACTTTGGGTGGAGGGCTCACTGAAGCTTTCTTT	CASTLGGGLTEAFF
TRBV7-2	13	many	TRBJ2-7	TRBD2	TGTGCCAGCAGCCCAGCGGGGAGCTACGAGCAGTACTTC	CASSPAGSYEQYF
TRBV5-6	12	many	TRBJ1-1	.	TGTGCCAGCACGTGGGAGGGGACTGAAGCTTTCTTT	CASTWEGTEAFF
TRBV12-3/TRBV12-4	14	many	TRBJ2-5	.	TGTGCCAGCAGTTTATCGCCAGTCCAAGAGACCCAGTACTTC	CASSLSPVQETQYF
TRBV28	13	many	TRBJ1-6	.	TGTGCCACAGGACGGGAGTATAATTCACCCCTCCACTTT	CATGREYNSPLHF
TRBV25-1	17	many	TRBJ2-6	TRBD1	TGTGCCAGCAGTGAGGACAGGGGGCATAATGGGGCCAACGTCCTGACTTTC	CASSEDRGHNGANVLTF
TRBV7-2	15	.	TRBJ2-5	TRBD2	TGTGCCAGCAGCTTAGCGCTCGGACTAGCATCGACCCAGTACTTC	CASSLALGLASTQYF
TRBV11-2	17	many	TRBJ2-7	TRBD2	TGTGCCAGCAGTGTAGTTGGCGCCGCGGGACTAGCCTACGAGCAGTACTTC	CASSVVGAAGLAYEQYF
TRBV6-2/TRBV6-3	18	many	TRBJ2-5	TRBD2	TGTGCCAGCAGCCCAGCCGGACTAGCGGGAAACTCCCAAGAGACCCAGTACTTC	CASSPAGLAGNSQETQYF
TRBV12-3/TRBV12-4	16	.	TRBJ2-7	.	TGTGCCAGCACCCGGGTGGCCGGGGAAGCGGCGTACGAGCAGTACTTC	CASTRVAGEAAYEQYF
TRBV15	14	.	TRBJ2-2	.	TGTGCCACCAGCAGTGGTCAGCACACCGGGGAGCTGTTTTTT	CATSSGQHTGELFF
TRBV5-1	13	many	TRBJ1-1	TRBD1	TGCGCCAGCAGTGGACAGGGATCTACTGAAGCTTTCTTT	CASSGQGSTEAFF
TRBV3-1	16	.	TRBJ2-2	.	TGTGCCAGCAGCCAGAGAGGAATCTCGAACACCGGGGAGCTGTTTTTT	CASSQRGISNTGELFF
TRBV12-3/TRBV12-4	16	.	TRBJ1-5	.	TGTGCCAGCAGTTACATTGGGTGGTCGTTTAATCAGCCCCAGCATTTT	CASSYIGWSFNQPQHF
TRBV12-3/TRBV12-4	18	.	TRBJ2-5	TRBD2	TGTGCCAGCAGTCCGGGACTAGCGGGAGTACGAGTCCAAGAGACCCAGTACTTC	CASSPGLAGVRVQETQYF
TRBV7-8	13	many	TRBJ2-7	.	TGTGCCAGCAGCTTGACTGGACAGTACGAGCAGTACTTC	CASSLTGQYEQYF
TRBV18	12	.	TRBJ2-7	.	TGTGCCAGCTCACCAAGGGCTCGCGAGCAGTACTTC	CASSPRAREQYF
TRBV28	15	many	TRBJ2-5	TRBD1	TGTGCCAGCAGTTTTGGTGGGACAGGGCAAGAGACCCAGTACTTC	CASSFGGTGQETQYF
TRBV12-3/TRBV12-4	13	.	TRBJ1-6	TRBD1	TGTGCCAGCAGTTACAGGGGTAATTCACCCCTCCACTTT	CASSYRGNSPLHF
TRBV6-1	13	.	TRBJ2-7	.	TGTGCCAGCTTCGCGGGACTTTCGGGCGAGCAGTACTTC	CASFAGLSGEQYF
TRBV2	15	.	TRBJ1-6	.	TGTGCCAGCAGGGCAGAGGGCCCCGGGAATTCACCCCTCCACTTT	CASRAEGPGNSPLHF
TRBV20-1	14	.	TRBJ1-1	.	TGCAGTGCTAGAGATCTGGCCAGGGATACTGAAGCTTTCTTT	CSARDLARDTEAFF
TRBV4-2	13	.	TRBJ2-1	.	TGTGCCAGCAGCCCCCAGCGGGTCGATGAGCAGTTCTTC	CASSPQRVDEQFF
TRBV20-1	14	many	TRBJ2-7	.	TGCAGTGCTAGCCCAGGACGGGGCTCCTACGAGCAGTACTTC	CSASPGRGSYEQYF
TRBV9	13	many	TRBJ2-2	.	TGTGCCAGCAGTGTACGGGGCACCGGGGAGCTGTTTTTT	CASSVRGTGELFF
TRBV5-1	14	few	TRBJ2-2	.	TGCGCCAGCAGCTTATTCCGAGAGGACGGGGAGCTGTTTTTT	CASSLFREDGELFF
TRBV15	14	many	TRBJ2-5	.	TGTGCCACCAGAATACTGCCGGGAGAAGAGACCCAGTACTTC	CATRILPGEETQYF
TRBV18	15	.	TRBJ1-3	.	TGTGCCAGCTCACCACGGGTCCGCTCTGGAAACACCATATATTTT	CASSPRVRSGNTIYF
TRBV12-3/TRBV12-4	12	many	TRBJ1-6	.	TGTGCCAGCAGCACAGTGAATTCACCCCTCCACTTT	CASSTVNSPLHF
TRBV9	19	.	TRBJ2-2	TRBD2	TGTGCCAGCAGCGTAGCCCGGGGAGGGGCGGGAGGACGCACCGGGGAGCTGTTTTTT	CASSVARGGAGGRTGELFF